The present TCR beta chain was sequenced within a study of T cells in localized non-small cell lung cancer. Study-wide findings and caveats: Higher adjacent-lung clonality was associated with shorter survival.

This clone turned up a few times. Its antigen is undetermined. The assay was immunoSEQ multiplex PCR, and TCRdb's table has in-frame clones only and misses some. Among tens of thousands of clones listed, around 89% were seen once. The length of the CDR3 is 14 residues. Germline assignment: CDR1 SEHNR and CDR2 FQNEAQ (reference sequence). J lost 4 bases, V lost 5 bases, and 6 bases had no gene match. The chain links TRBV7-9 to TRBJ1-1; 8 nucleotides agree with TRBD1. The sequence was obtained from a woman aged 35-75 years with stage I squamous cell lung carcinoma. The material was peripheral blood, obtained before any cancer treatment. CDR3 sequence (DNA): TGTGCCAGCAGCCCGCACAGGGGGAGCACTGAAGCTTTCTTT. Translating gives CASSPHRGSTEAFF.